The rows below give T cell receptor beta chains drawn from one sample of a study of shared clonotypes between healthy human individuals. TCRdb's table, derived via immunoSEQ multiplex PCR, lists solely in-frame clones and lacks some. The sample shows fewer than 1 million clones, 96% of them seen only once. The sample comprised naive CD8+ T cells sorted from blood. Receptors originate from a man under 40 in good health. Each CDR3 is given with its conserved first and last residue. The order of the fields is J gene, V gene, D gene, clone size, CDR3 protein, CDR3 DNA. A D gene is named only where the DNA matches it firmly. Not every row has a clone size; where given, it reads once, few, many or a size class.

TRBJ2-7 | TRBV7-9 | . | . | CASSLGAGESAYEQYF | TGTGCCAGCAGCTTAGGGGCCGGGGAATCGGCCTACGAGCAGTACTTC
TRBJ2-1 | TRBV27 | . | . | CASSLVGVGGPEGEQFF | TGTGCCAGCAGTTTAGTAGGGGTGGGCGGTCCGGAGGGTGAGCAGTTCTTC
TRBJ2-7 | TRBV10-3 | . | . | CAISESMTYDSTYEQYF | TGTGCCATCAGTGAGTCGATGACCTATGACTCCACCTACGAGCAGTACTTC
TRBJ2-7 | TRBV5-1 | TRBD1 | . | CASSLLGQGAFQEQYF | TGCGCCAGCAGCTTGCTTGGACAGGGGGCTTTTCAGGAGCAGTACTTC
TRBJ2-7 | TRBV10-2 | . | . | CASSVDTYEQYF | TGCGCCAGCAGTGTGGACACCTACGAGCAGTACTTC
TRBJ2-7 | TRBV7-9 | . | once | CASSFISGRGPSYEQYF | TGTGCCAGCAGCTTTATTAGCGGTCGAGGGCCTTCCTACGAGCAGTACTTC
TRBJ2-1 | TRBV7-8 | TRBD2 | . | CASSFRLAGEYEQFF | TGTGCCAGCAGCTTCCGACTAGCGGGAGAGTATGAGCAGTTCTTC
TRBJ1-2 | TRBV7-9 | . | . | CASSRDGTAYGYTF | TGTGCCAGCAGCCGCGATGGGACTGCATATGGCTACACCTTC
TRBJ2-3 | TRBV6-4 | TRBD2 | . | CASSKTSGSTDTQYF | TGTGCCAGCAGTAAGACTAGCGGGAGCACAGATACGCAGTATTTT
TRBJ2-3 | TRBV11-1 | TRBD2 | . | CASSLEAGGNTDTQYF | TGTGCCAGCAGCTTAGAAGCGGGAGGGAACACAGATACGCAGTATTTT
TRBJ2-1 | TRBV19 | . | . | CASSKQRISSYNEQFF | TGTGCCAGTAGTAAGCAGAGGATCAGCTCCTACAATGAGCAGTTCTTC
TRBJ2-3 | TRBV15 | . | once | CATSRGAPGTDTQYF | TGTGCCACCAGCAGGGGGGCCCCGGGCACAGATACGCAGTATTTT
TRBJ1-2 | TRBV4-1 | TRBD1 | . | CASSQAPGTDYGYTF | TGCGCCAGCAGCCAGGCCCCCGGGACAGACTATGGCTACACCTTC
TRBJ1-3 | TRBV7-9 | . | . | CASSLRGSSGNTIYF | TGTGCCAGCAGCTTGAGGGGCAGCTCTGGAAACACCATATATTTT
TRBJ1-2 | TRBV13 | . | . | CASSLGTEFYGYTF | TGTGCCAGCAGCTTAGGAACTGAATTCTATGGCTACACCTTC
TRBJ2-3 | TRBV5-4 | . | few | CASSLGVTGTDTQYF | TGTGCCAGCAGCTTGGGAGTTACAGGGACAGATACGCAGTATTTT
TRBJ2-7 | TRBV30 | TRBD1 | . | CAWSVQGAASSYEQYF | TGTGCCTGGAGTGTACAGGGGGCAGCCAGCTCCTACGAGCAGTACTTC
TRBJ2-2 | TRBV7-2 | TRBD2 | . | CASSFGLAGGLGELFF | TGTGCCAGCAGCTTCGGACTAGCGGGAGGGTTGGGGGAGCTGTTTTTT
TRBJ2-5 | TRBV25-1 | . | once | CASSEGALVGETQYF | TGTGCCAGCAGTGAGGGGGCACTAGTTGGAGAGACCCAGTACTTC
TRBJ2-3 | TRBV4-3 | TRBD2 | . | CASSQRLAQSTDTQYF | TGCGCCAGCAGCCAGAGACTAGCTCAAAGCACAGATACGCAGTATTTT
TRBJ1-1 | TRBV4-1 | . | once | CASSQGEGSTEAFF | TGCGCCAGCAGCCAAGGTGAGGGAAGCACTGAAGCTTTCTTT
TRBJ2-2 | TRBV4-1 | . | . | CASSQDHGRTGELFF | TGCGCCAGCAGCCAAGATCACGGTAGGACCGGGGAGCTGTTTTTT
TRBJ1-3 | TRBV13 | . | . | CASSARDPRDTIYF | TGTGCCAGCAGCGCCCGGGACCCCCGAGATACCATATATTTT
TRBJ2-7 | TRBV7-8 | TRBD1 | . | CASSGKASGQGYEQYF | TGTGCCAGCAGCGGAAAGGCTTCGGGACAGGGCTACGAGCAGTACTTC
TRBJ1-4 | TRBV11-2 | . | . | CASSFQAFTNEKLFF | TGTGCCAGCAGCTTCCAGGCGTTCACTAATGAAAAACTGTTTTTT
TRBJ1-5 | TRBV28 | TRBD1 | . | CASSLGPQGSSNQPQHF | TGTGCCAGCAGTTTGGGCCCACAGGGGAGCTCCAATCAGCCCCAGCATTTT
TRBJ1-2 | TRBV7-2 | . | . | CASSLGGGQTNYGYTF | TGTGCCAGCAGCTTAGGGGGCGGCCAAACAAACTATGGCTACACCTTC